One TCR beta chain is described in this entry. Its specificity is not known. The junction and the germline gene differ at one end; a read error may be behind it. The PCR made use of 60 Vbeta and 13 Jbeta primers. The repertoire was sequenced with immunoSEQ multiplex PCR; TCRdb's copy has only in-frame clones and lacks some. The sample gives some 150,000 clones, less than 80% of which show up once; approximately 2% is in the top ten. The CDR3 consists of 12 residues. Germline-derived CDR1 and CDR2 are SEHNR and FQNEAQ (reference sequence). This sample stems from a study of cytomegalovirus exposure and HLA in healthy donors. Study-level points and caveats: The listing of roughly 160 TCR beta chains classed them as cytomegalovirus-associated. Presence/absence analyses took donor sequencing depth as roughly uniform.

The chain joins TRBV7-9 to TRBJ2-1; possible D gene TRBD2, 5 bases. Sequencing input: PBMCs. The clonotype originates from a female donor in good health and CMV-seropositive. This chain's CDR3 is CSSSLTDWEQFF. DNA of the CDR3: TGTTCCAGCAGCTTAACGGACTGGGAGCAGTTCTTC.